The subject of this entry is one TCR beta chain. What it binds is unknown. The second PCR ran roughly 6 to 11 cycles with a sample-barcoded 5' primer and J-beta primers. Every sample gave at least 3 million paired-end reads containing CDR3. MiXCR, applied by TCRdb to the 5' RACE reads, yields one record per CDR3 protein. The sample consists of 1.5 million to 2 million distinct CDR3 sequences, around 36% of them appearing once. These data are taken from a study of blood T cells in healthy people across ages. The CDR3 totals 17 residues. Germline values: CDR1 SGHTA, CDR2 FQGNSA. The study's findings and limits: Both naive CD4+ cell counts and diversity were greater in long-lived donors than in aged donors.

Peripheral blood from each donor was collected in a volume of 9.5 to 10 milliliters. Extractions gave at least 5.5 micrograms of total RNA per sample. The clonotype originates from a woman aged 30 to 39 in good health. Sequencing used blood. The chain combines TRBV7-2 with TRBJ2-7; D is ambiguous. The J call is uncertain, as TRBJ2-5 better fits the DNA end. This CDR3 is CASSPVLNRPREETQYF. For the CDR3, the DNA is TGTGCCAGCAGCCCGGTGTTAAATCGTCCCCGGGAAGAGACCCAGTACTTC.